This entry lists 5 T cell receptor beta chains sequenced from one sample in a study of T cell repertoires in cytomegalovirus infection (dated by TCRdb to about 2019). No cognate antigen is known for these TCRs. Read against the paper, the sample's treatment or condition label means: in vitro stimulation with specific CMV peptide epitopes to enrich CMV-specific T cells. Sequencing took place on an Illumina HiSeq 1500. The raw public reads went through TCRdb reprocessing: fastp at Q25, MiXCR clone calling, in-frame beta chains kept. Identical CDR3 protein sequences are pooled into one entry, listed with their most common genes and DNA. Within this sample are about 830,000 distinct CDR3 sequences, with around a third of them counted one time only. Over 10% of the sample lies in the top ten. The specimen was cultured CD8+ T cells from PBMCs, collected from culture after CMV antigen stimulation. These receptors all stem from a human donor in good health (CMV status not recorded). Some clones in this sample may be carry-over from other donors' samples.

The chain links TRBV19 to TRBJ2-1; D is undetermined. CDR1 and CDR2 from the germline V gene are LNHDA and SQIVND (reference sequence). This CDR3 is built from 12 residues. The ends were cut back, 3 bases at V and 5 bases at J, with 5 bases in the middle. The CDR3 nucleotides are TGTGCCAGTAGTATTATCCACAATGAGCAGTTCTTC. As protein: CASSIIHNEQFF.

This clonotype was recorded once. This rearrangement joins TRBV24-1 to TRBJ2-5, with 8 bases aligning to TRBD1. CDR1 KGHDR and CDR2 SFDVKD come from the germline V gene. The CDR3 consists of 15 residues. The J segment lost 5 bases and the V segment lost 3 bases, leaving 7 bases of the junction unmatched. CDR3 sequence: CATSDTTGGWETQYF. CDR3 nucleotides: TGTGCCACCAGTGATACAACAGGGGGTTGGGAGACCCAGTACTTC.

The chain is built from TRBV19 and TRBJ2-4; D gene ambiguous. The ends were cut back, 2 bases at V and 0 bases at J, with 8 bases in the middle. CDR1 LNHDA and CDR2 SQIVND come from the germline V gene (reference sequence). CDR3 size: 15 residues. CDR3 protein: CASSITIRAKNIQYF. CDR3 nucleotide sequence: TGTGCCAGTAGTATAACTATAAGAGCCAAAAACATTCAGTACTTC.

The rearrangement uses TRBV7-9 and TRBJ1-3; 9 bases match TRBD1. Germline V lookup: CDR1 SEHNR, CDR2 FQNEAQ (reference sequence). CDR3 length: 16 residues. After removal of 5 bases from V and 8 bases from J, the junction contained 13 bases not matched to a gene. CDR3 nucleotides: TGTGCCAGCAGCAAGCAACCCGGGACAGGGTCAGACACCATATATTTT. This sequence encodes CASSKQPGTGSDTIYF. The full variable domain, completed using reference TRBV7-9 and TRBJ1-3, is DTGVSQNPRHKITKRGQNVTFRCDPISEHNRLYWYRQTLGQGPEFLTYFQNEAQLEKSRLLSDRFSAERPKGSFSTLEIQRTEQGDSAMYLCASSKQPGTGSDTIYFGEGSWLTVV.

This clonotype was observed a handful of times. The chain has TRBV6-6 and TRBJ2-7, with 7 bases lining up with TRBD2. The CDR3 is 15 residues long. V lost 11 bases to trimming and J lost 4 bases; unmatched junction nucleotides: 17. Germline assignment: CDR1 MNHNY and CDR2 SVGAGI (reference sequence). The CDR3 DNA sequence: TGTGCCGCCCGGAGCGGGGCTATACCTGGGTACGAGCAGTACTTC. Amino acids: CAARSGAIPGYEQYF.